This T cell receptor beta chain appears in the sequencing data of a study of metastatic and nonmetastatic thyroid tumors. This clone has at least ten counts. TCRdb re-called the PCR reads via MiXCR. The sample contains tens of thousands of clones, approximately 24% of which appear only once. V was clipped by 5 bases and J by 4 bases, with 18 bases between them. The germline CDR1 and CDR2 sequences are SEHNR and FQNEAQ (reference sequence). The CDR3 spans 15 residues. There were no patients who had received any treatment before thyroid surgery. The receptor was isolated from a female donor with papillary thyroid cancer or a benign thyroid nodule (not recorded which). Some clones in this sample may be carry-over from other donors' samples. V usage is TRBV7-9 and J usage is TRBJ2-7; D may be TRBD1 (6 bases). Material for sequencing was tumor tissue. DNA of the CDR3: TGTGCCAGCAGCCCACCGGGACACAAAATTTACGAGCAGTACTTC. It translates to CASSPPGHKIYEQYF.